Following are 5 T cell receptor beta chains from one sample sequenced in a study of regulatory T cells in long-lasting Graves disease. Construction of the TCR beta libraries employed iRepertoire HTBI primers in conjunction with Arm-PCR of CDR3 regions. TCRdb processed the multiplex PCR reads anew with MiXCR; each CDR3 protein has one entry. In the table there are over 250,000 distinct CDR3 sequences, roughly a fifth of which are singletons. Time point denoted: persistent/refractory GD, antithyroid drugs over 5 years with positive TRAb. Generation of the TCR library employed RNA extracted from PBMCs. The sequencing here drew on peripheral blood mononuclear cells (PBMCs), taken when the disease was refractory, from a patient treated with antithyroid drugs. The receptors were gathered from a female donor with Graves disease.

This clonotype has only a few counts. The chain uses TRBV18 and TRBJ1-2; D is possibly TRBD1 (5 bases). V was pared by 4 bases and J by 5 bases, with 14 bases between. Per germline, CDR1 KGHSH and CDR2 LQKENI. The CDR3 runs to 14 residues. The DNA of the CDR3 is TGTGCCAGCTCACTCGAAGGGACTCCTTATGGCTACACCTTC. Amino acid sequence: CASSLEGTPYGYTF.

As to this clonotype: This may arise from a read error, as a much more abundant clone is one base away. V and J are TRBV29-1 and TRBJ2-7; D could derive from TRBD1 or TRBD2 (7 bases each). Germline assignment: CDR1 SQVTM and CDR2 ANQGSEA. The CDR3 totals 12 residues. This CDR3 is CSYAGGAYKQYF. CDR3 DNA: TGCAGCTACGCAGGGGGGGCCTACAAGCAGTACTTC.

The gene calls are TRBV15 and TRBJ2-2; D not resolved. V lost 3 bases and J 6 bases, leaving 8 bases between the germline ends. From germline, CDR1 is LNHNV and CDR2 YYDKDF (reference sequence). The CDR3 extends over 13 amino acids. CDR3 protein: CATSRGLAGELFF. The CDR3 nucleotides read TGTGCCACCAGCAGGGGTCTGGCCGGGGAGCTGTTTTTT.

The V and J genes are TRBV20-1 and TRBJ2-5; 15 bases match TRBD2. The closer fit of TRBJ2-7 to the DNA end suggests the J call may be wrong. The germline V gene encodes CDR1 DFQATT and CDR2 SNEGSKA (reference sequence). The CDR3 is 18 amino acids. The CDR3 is CSARDMGLAGGLLYEQYF. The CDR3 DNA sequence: TGCAGTGCTAGAGATATGGGACTAGCGGGAGGCCTACTCTACGAGCAGTACTTC.

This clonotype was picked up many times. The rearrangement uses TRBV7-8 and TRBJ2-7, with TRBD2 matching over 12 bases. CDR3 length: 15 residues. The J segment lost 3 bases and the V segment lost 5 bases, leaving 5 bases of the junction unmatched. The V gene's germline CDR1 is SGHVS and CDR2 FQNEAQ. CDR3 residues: CASSHLLAGGYEQYF. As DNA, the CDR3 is TGTGCCAGCAGCCACCTACTAGCGGGAGGCTACGAGCAGTACTTC.